This T cell receptor (beta chain) came from a study of molecular identifiers for immune sequencing clone quantification. Libraries of bulk TCR were made by previously described methods (with listed TCR primers). A single record per CDR3 protein comes from TCRdb applying MiXCR to the PCR reads. The sample yields 20,000 to 30,000 distinct CDR3 sequences, roughly 18% seen once. This CDR3 has 15 amino acids. In germline, CDR1 is MGHRA, CDR2 YSYEKL. V dropped 0 bases and J dropped 0 bases, with 8 bases sitting between them. This clonotype was seen repeatedly, ten times or more. The source is a human donor in good health. Some libraries in this study had Jurkat cell RNA spiked in. Sample: naive CD8+ T cells from blood, with Jurkat cell RNA spiked in. Subset specified: FACS-sorted CD8+CD4-CCR7+CD45RA+ naive T cells. The chain combines TRBV4-1 with TRBJ1-1; D unresolved. DNA of the CDR3: TGCGCCAGCAGCCAAGATCTGACACTGAACACTGAAGCTTTCTTT. This translates into CASSQDLTLNTEAFF.